A single T cell receptor beta chain is shown here with its context. Produced via immunoSEQ multiplex PCR; TCRdb's table is partial and in-frame only. The sample lists approximately 44,000 clones, over 80% occurring once. The source of the sample is a study of T cell changes during pregnancy in multiple sclerosis. The CDR3 has 14 residues. Per the germline V gene, CDR1 is MNHNY and CDR2 is SVGAGI (reference sequence). The V and J ends lost 2 bases and 3 bases respectively, with 11 bases between them. The clonotype originates from a female donor with multiple sclerosis, enrolled in a pregnancy study. The chain has TRBV6-6 and TRBJ2-7; the D gene is possibly TRBD2 (6 bases). Sequenced here: CD4+ T cells from peripheral blood mononuclear cells, sampled before pregnancy. Here the CDR3 reads CASSYGEEGYEQYF. The CDR3 DNA reads as TGTGCCAGCAGTTACGGGGAGGAGGGCTACGAGCAGTACTTC.